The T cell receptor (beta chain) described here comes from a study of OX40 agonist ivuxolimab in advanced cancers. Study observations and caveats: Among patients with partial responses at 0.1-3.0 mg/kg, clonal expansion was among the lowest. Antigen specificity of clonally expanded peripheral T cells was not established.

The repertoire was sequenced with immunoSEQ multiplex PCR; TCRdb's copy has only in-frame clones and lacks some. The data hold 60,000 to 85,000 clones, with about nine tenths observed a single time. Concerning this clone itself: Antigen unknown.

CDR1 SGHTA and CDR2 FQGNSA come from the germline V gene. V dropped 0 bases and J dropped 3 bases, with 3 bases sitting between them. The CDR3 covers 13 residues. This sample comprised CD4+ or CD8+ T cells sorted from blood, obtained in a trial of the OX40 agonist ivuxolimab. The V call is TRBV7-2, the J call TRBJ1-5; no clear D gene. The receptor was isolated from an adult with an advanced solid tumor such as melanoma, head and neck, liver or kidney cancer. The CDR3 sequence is CASSLADNQPQHF. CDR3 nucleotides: TGTGCCAGCAGCTTAGCGGACAATCAGCCCCAGCATTTT. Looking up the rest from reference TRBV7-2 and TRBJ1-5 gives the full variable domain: GAGVSQSPSNKVTEKGKDVELRCDPISGHTALYWYRQSLGQGLEFLIYFQGNSAPDKSGLPSDRFSAERTGGSVSTLTIQRTQQEDSAVYLCASSLADNQPQHFGDGTRLSIL.